The 5 T cell receptor beta chains below were found in one sample sequenced in a study of Tregs in tolerant kidney transplant recipients. Assay: immunoSEQ multiplex PCR; the TCRdb copy retains only in-frame clones and omits some. Among some 47,000 clones, about nine tenths were seen once, and the ten largest hold about a sixth. The nonmyeloablative bone marrow transplants came from related graft donors, with transient mixed chimerism. Sequenced here: CD8+ T cells from blood (PBMCs), sampled 12 months after the transplant. All receptors come from a human patient who received a combined kidney and bone marrow transplant. Some T cells may arise from the graft donor.

In its sample, this clone was seen once. V gene TRBV19 combines with J gene TRBJ1-5, with TRBD1 identical over 9 bases. J gave up 6 bases and V 5 bases, and 17 bases lay outside the gene matches. This CDR3 spans 18 amino acids. Germline CDR1 and CDR2: LNHDA and SQIVND (reference sequence). The CDR3 nucleotides read TGTGCCAGTAGTCACCGGGACAGGGCGAAGGGAATTGGTCAGCCCCAGCATTTT. Its protein product is CASSHRDRAKGIGQPQHF.

The chain uses TRBV27 and TRBJ2-1; 11 nucleotides align to TRBD2. The CDR3 covers 14 residues. V was clipped by 4 bases and J by 7 bases; unmatched bases: 3. Germline CDR1 reads MNHEY; CDR2 reads SMNVEV (reference sequence). CDR3 sequence (DNA): TGTGCCAGCAGTTCCGGGACTAGCGGAAATGAGCAGTTCTTC. This sequence encodes CASSSGTSGNEQFF.

The J gene is TRBJ2-1, the V gene TRBV13; 9 nucleotides align to TRBD2. Germline loops: CDR1 PRHDT, CDR2 FYEKMQ (reference sequence). The CDR3 is 13 amino acids. Trimming at V came to 7 bases and at J to 6 bases, leaving 4 bases not matched to a gene. The CDR3 bases are TGTGCCAGCACAACTAGCGGGCGCAATGAGCAGTTCTTC. Its protein product is CASTTSGRNEQFF.

In this sample, this clone turned up once. This chain connects TRBV7-9 to TRBJ2-1; the D is unclear. The CDR3 sequence is 12 residues long. The germline V gene has CDR1 SEHNR and CDR2 FQNEAQ (reference sequence). V lost 3 bases to trimming and J lost 7 bases, with 7 bases between them. The chain's CDR3 is CASSLRFNEQFF. CDR3 in DNA: TGTGCCAGCAGCTTGAGGTTTAATGAGCAGTTCTTC.

The rearrangement uses TRBV27 and TRBJ2-5, with 11 bases aligning to TRBD1. V shed 6 bases and J 4 bases; nucleotides not matched to a gene: 4. Germline V CDR1 and CDR2: MNHEY, SMNVEV (reference sequence). The CDR3 is made up of 14 amino acids. CDR3 bases: TGTGCCAGCAGCGGACAGGGGGCTGGAGAGACCCAGTACTTC. It specifies CASSGQGAGETQYF.